A single sample gave rise to the 25 T cell receptor beta chains below, sequenced in a study of T cells after yellow fever vaccination. From the 5' RACE reads, TCRdb called clonotypes with MiXCR, one entry per CDR3 protein. The table has a few hundred thousand distinct CDR3 sequences, 3.6% seen once. Specimen: PBMCs, collected on the day of the yellow fever booster vaccination. Receptor source: a man aged 18 to 29 who received the YFV17D yellow fever vaccine.

This clonotype was observed a handful of times. The chain uses TRBV12-3 or TRBV12-4 and TRBJ1-1; D is unresolved. V was shortened by 3 bases and J by 4 bases, with 15 bases between the two germline ends. This CDR3 contains 15 residues. The CDR3 reads CASSFRSQRPTEAFF. In nucleotides, the CDR3 is TGTGCCAGCAGTTTTCGCTCACAGCGCCCCACTGAAGCTTTCTTT.

This clonotype was seen repeatedly, ten times or more. The genes are TRBV5-1 and TRBJ2-1; D gene uncertain. CDR3 size: 13 residues. Germline V gene sequence: CDR1 SGHRS, CDR2 YFSETQ. The V gene lost 4 bases and the J gene lost 2 bases, with 7 bases spanning the gap. The CDR3: CASSPKAYNEQFF. Here the CDR3 DNA reads TGCGCCAGCAGCCCCAAGGCCTACAATGAGCAGTTCTTC.

In this sample, this clonotype turned up many times. The V and J genes are TRBV5-4 and TRBJ2-2, with TRBD1 as a possible D gene (5 bases). This CDR3 is 14 amino acids long. Germline CDR1 SGHNT, CDR2 YYREEE (reference sequence). The V end was cut by 2 bases, the J end by 1 base, with 6 bases between. The CDR3 DNA sequence: TGTGCCAGCAGCTTAGGACAGAACACCGGGGAGCTGTTTTTT. Amino acid sequence: CASSLGQNTGELFF.

The genes are TRBV6-6 and TRBJ2-1; D might be TRBD1 (6 bases). The CDR3 runs to 17 residues. Germline CDR1 MNHNY, CDR2 SVGAGI (reference sequence). V gave up 7 bases and J gave up 0 bases, with 19 bases separating them. The CDR3 reads CASTDPGALGSYNEQFF. DNA of the CDR3: TGTGCCAGCACCGACCCAGGGGCTCTTGGCTCCTACAATGAGCAGTTCTTC.

This clonotype was picked up many times. The genes are TRBV12-3 or TRBV12-4 and TRBJ1-1; D is perhaps TRBD1 (6 bases). Trimming left V 7 bases short and J 4 bases short, with 16 bases between. This CDR3 is built from 14 residues. In DNA form, the CDR3 reads TGTGCCAGCAATTCGGCAGGGGTGGGCACTGAAGCTTTCTTT. This encodes CASNSAGVGTEAFF.

This clonotype came up many times. This rearrangement joins TRBV28 to TRBJ2-2, with D possibly TRBD2 on 5 matching bases. CDR1 and CDR2 (germline): MDHEN, SYDVKM. V dropped 3 bases and J dropped 5 bases, with 16 bases sitting between them. This CDR3 spans 16 amino acids. CDR3 sequence (DNA): TGTGCCAGCAGTTTTGGACTCTCAATGGGGACCGGGGAGCTGTTTTTT. It translates to CASSFGLSMGTGELFF.

There are many counts of this clonotype. The V call is TRBV5-1, the J call TRBJ2-5; weak D call: TRBD2 (5 bases). Germline V lookup: CDR1 SGHRS, CDR2 YFSETQ. The CDR3 totals 14 residues. The V gene lost 4 bases and the J gene lost 4 bases, with 14 bases spanning the gap. This CDR3 reads CASSPMTAGETQYF. CDR3 in DNA: TGCGCCAGCAGCCCGATGACGGCGGGAGAGACCCAGTACTTC.

This clonotype appeared many times. This sequence joins TRBV5-4 and TRBJ2-3; tentative D call: TRBD2 (7 bases). The CDR3 sequence is 16 residues long. From germline, CDR1 is SGHNT and CDR2 YYREEE (reference sequence). The ends were cut back, 6 bases at V and 3 bases at J, with 20 bases in the middle. The CDR3 region is CASTEGGGTWTDTQYF. The CDR3 DNA is TGTGCCAGCACCGAAGGGGGGGGCACTTGGACAGATACGCAGTATTTT.

This clonotype has a handful of counts. The V and J genes are TRBV5-4 and TRBJ2-3, with 7 bases identical to TRBD2. In germline, CDR1 is SGHNT, CDR2 YYREEE (reference sequence). V dropped 3 bases and J dropped 0; count of bases not matched to a gene: 7. The CDR3 extends over 16 amino acids. The CDR3 is CASSWGGLASTDTQYF. Written as DNA, the CDR3 is TGTGCCAGCAGCTGGGGGGGACTCGCCAGCACAGATACGCAGTATTTT.

The sample holds a few counts of this clonotype. The rearrangement joins TRBV3-1 to TRBJ2-2, with D perhaps TRBD1 (6 bases). Trimming removed 1 base from V and 6 bases from J, with 9 bases in between. Germline V CDR1 and CDR2: LGHDT, YNNKEL (reference sequence). This CDR3 contains 14 residues. The CDR3 loop is CASSQAGAAGELFF. The CDR3 DNA reads TGTGCCAGCAGCCAAGCAGGGGCGGCCGGGGAGCTGTTTTTT.

This chain links TRBV15 with TRBJ2-7; TRBD1 or TRBD2 may be the D gene (5 bases each). V lost 3 bases and J 2 bases, leaving 14 bases between the germline ends. Germline CDR1 and CDR2: LNHNV and YYDKDF (reference sequence). CDR3 length: 15 residues. DNA for the CDR3: TGTGCCACCAGCAGCCGATTAGGGACGACCTACGAGCAGTACTTC. Protein: CATSSRLGTTYEQYF.

The sample holds many counts of this clonotype. The rearrangement uses TRBV12-3 or TRBV12-4 and TRBJ1-6; tentatively, D is TRBD1 (6 bases). V lost 4 bases and J lost 7, with 8 bases in between. This CDR3 is 13 amino acids long. CDR3: CASSSRGNSPLHF. CDR3 nucleotide sequence: TGTGCCAGCAGTTCTAGGGGGAATTCACCCCTCCACTTT.

This clonotype has just a few counts. The chain has TRBV6-5 and TRBJ1-3, with 9 bases identical to TRBD1. Germline CDR1 reads MNHEY; CDR2 reads SVGAGI. After removal of 6 bases from V and 9 bases from J, the junction contained 9 bases not matched to a gene. The CDR3 is 14 amino acids. The DNA of the CDR3 is TGTGCCAGCAGAGACTCCGGGACAGGGCTCACCATATATTTT. Its protein is CASRDSGTGLTIYF.

This clonotype was observed many times. V is TRBV12-3 or TRBV12-4 and J is TRBJ2-1; 7 nucleotides align to TRBD1. The CDR3 spans 16 residues. J was trimmed by 4 bases and V by 6 bases; bases with no gene match: 12. CDR3 region: CASSQSPGQRYNEQFF. For the CDR3, the DNA is TGTGCCAGCAGCCAAAGTCCGGGACAGCGGTACAATGAGCAGTTCTTC.

Many counts were recorded for this clonotype. V gene TRBV24-1 combines with J gene TRBJ2-1, with 7 nucleotides matching TRBD1. With V trimmed by 7 bases and J by 6 bases, 5 bases remained unmatched. The CDR3 is made up of 13 amino acids. CDR1 and CDR2 from the germline V gene are KGHDR and SFDVKD. CDR3 sequence reads: CATSGYRGNEQFF. Written as DNA, the CDR3 is TGTGCCACCAGCGGCTACAGGGGCAATGAGCAGTTCTTC.

This clonotype was seen at least ten times. The chain joins TRBV12-3 or TRBV12-4 to TRBJ1-4; D is unresolved. Between the trimmed V and J ends, which lost 5 bases and 6 bases, there was a span of 22 bases. This CDR3 is 17 amino acids long. The CDR3 sequence: CASSPLRVGGLHEKLFF. As DNA, the CDR3 is TGTGCCAGCAGTCCCCTGAGGGTGGGAGGGTTACATGAAAAACTGTTTTTT.

This clonotype was counted a few times. This chain links TRBV20-1 with TRBJ2-7; D unresolved. The germline V gene encodes CDR1 DFQATT and CDR2 SNEGSKA (reference sequence). V was trimmed by 3 bases and J by 9 bases, leaving 18 bases between them. CDR3 length: 13 residues. CDR3 in amino acids: CSASQVGSWGQYF. For the CDR3, the DNA is TGCAGTGCTAGTCAAGTGGGAAGCTGGGGGCAGTACTTC.

This clonotype came up a few times. The chain joins TRBV28 to TRBJ2-1; D may be TRBD2 (7 bases). Trimming shortened V by 5 bases and J by 10 bases, and 15 bases separated the two germline ends. This CDR3 is 13 amino acids long. The germline V gene encodes CDR1 MDHEN and CDR2 SYDVKM. This CDR3 reads CASSPLGGREQFF. In DNA, the CDR3 is TGTGCCAGCAGTCCCCTGGGGGGGCGCGAGCAGTTCTTC.

This clonotype was recorded at least ten times. The rearrangement links TRBV20-1 to TRBJ1-2; no clear D. This CDR3 contains 17 residues. V lost 0 bases and J 2 bases, leaving 19 bases between the germline ends. CDR1 and CDR2 (germline): DFQATT, SNEGSKA (reference sequence). The CDR3: CSARDLGRRTQNYGYTF. The DNA for the CDR3 is TGCAGTGCTAGAGACCTAGGACGGAGAACACAGAACTATGGCTACACCTTC.

Ten or more counts support this clonotype. The chain uses TRBV12-3 or TRBV12-4 and TRBJ2-7; possible D gene TRBD2, 7 bases. Between the trimmed V and J ends, which lost 5 bases and 6 bases, there was a span of 17 bases. The CDR3 loop spans 14 amino acids. CDR3 residues: CASSPDGGRLEQYV. The CDR3 nucleotides are TGTGCCAGCAGTCCGGACGGGGGGCGCCTCGAGCAGTACGTC.

This clonotype was picked up a small number of times. Here the CDR3 DNA reads TGCGCCAGCAGCTTGGCCCAACAGGGGGGGGAAGCTTTCTTT. It is translated as CASSLAQQGGEAFF. The genes are TRBV5-1 and TRBJ1-1, with TRBD1 matching over 8 bases. V shed 0 bases, J shed 8 bases, and the junction held 6 bases outside the gene matches. CDR3 length: 14 amino acids. Looked up from germline, CDR1 is SGHRS and CDR2 is YFSETQ.

This rearrangement joins TRBV4-1 to TRBJ2-5; possible D gene TRBD2, 5 bases. V lost 0 bases and J lost 1, with 18 bases in between. Germline V gene lookup returns CDR1 MGHRA and CDR2 YSYEKL. This CDR3 has 18 amino acids. The CDR3 sequence is CASSQETSGVAVQETQYF. DNA of the CDR3: TGCGCCAGCAGCCAAGAAACCTCCGGGGTGGCGGTCCAAGAGACCCAGTACTTC.

The sample holds many counts of this clonotype. The chain combines TRBV5-1 with TRBJ2-1; the match to TRBD2 covers 13 bases. Trimming cost V 4 bases and J 10 bases; bases outside gene matches: 5. From germline, CDR1 is SGHRS and CDR2 YFSETQ. This CDR3 comprises 14 residues. The CDR3 region has the DNA TGCGCCAGCAGCCTCGGACTAGCGGGGGCCGAGCAGTTCTTC. It is translated as CASSLGLAGAEQFF.

The gene calls are TRBV20-1 and TRBJ1-2; 9 bases line up with TRBD1. Germline trimming cut 6 bases from V and 3 bases from J; bases unmatched to any gene: 8. The CDR3 contains 14 residues. Germline CDR1 DFQATT, CDR2 SNEGSKA (reference sequence). CDR3 DNA: TGCAGTGCCAGGGGACAGGGTGACGACTATGGCTACACCTTC. Its translation: CSARGQGDDYGYTF.

This clonotype appeared many times. This sequence joins TRBV5-1 and TRBJ2-2; 7 nucleotides align to TRBD1. This CDR3 region has 19 residues. Trimming at V came to 4 bases and at J to 0 bases, leaving 15 bases not matched to a gene. From germline, CDR1 is SGHRS and CDR2 YFSETQ. The CDR3 sequence is CASSNPSGRGTANTGELFF. Here the CDR3 DNA reads TGCGCCAGCAGCAACCCCTCGGGAAGGGGGACAGCGAACACCGGGGAGCTGTTTTTT.